Each of the 7 T cell receptor beta chains below was sequenced from the same sample in a study of early T cells in non-severe SARS-CoV-2 infection. One entry per CDR3 protein results from TCRdb running MiXCR on the 5' RACE reads. Found here are tens of thousands of distinct CDR3 sequences, roughly 5% of them singletons; the top ten hold around 5.8%. Here the sequenced sample was whole blood, taken at baseline. The receptors were gathered from an adult who was a healthcare worker with PCR-confirmed SARS-CoV-2 infection or an uninfected control (not recorded which).

This clonotype was counted at least ten times. The J gene is TRBJ2-5, the V gene TRBV5-5; D may correspond to TRBD1 or TRBD2 (5 bases each). This CDR3 has 13 residues. With 0 bases removed from V and 4 bases from J, the gap between germline ends came to 7 bases. Germline CDR1 is SGHKS and CDR2 is YYEKEE (reference sequence). CDR3 DNA sequence: TGTGCCAGCAGCTTGGCGGGGACAGAGACCCAGTACTTC. This encodes CASSLAGTETQYF.

On this clonotype: This clone may be a read error of a much larger clone one base away. The chain is built from TRBV20-1 and TRBJ2-1; maybe TRBD2 (6 bases). CDR1 is DFQATT, CDR2 SNEGSKA, per germline (reference sequence). The CDR3 has 15 residues. The V and J ends lost 1 base and 10 bases respectively, with 20 bases between them. CDR3 in amino acids: CSARGQVGGPGEQFF. CDR3 nucleotide sequence: TGCAGTGCTAGAGGTCAAGTGGGAGGCCCGGGAGAGCAGTTCTTC.

This clonotype showed up many times. This chain joins TRBV12-3 or TRBV12-4 and TRBJ1-1, with 7 bases identical to TRBD1. CDR3 length: 13 amino acids. Germline trimming cut 6 bases from V and 1 base from J; bases unmatched to any gene: 2. CDR3 amino acids: CASSRQGNTEAFF. The CDR3, as DNA: TGTGCCAGCAGCCGACAGGGGAACACTGAAGCTTTCTTT.

The sample holds many counts of this clonotype. The rearrangement links TRBV18 to TRBJ1-6; 8 nucleotides agree with TRBD1. V dropped 3 bases and J dropped 10; count of bases not matched to a gene: 5. CDR1 is KGHSH, CDR2 LQKENI, per germline. The CDR3 spans 14 residues. The CDR3 is CASSPRGRRSPLHF. The CDR3 DNA reads TGTGCCAGCTCACCCAGGGGGCGCCGATCACCCCTCCACTTT.

This clonotype has at least ten counts. At one end, the junction sequence differs from germline, possibly due to a read error. The rearrangement uses TRBV7-7 and TRBJ2-5; tentatively, D is TRBD2 (6 bases). CDR1 SSHAT and CDR2 FNYEAQ come from the germline V gene (reference sequence). The CDR3 has 13 amino acids. CDR3 coding DNA: TGTGCTAGCAGCTCGGGACTCGGCGAGACCCAGTACTTC. It is translated as CASSSGLGETQYF. The whole variable domain, filled in from reference TRBV7-7 and TRBJ2-5, reads GAGVSQSPRYKVTKRGQDVTLRCDPISSHATLYWYQQALGQGPEFLTYFNYEAQPDKSGLPSDRFSAERPEGSISTLTIQRTEQRDSAMYRCASSSGLGETQYFGPGTRLLVL.

This clonotype was counted ten times or more. This sequence joins TRBV27 and TRBJ2-3; D is possibly TRBD2 (5 bases). The CDR3 covers 16 residues. Germline V gene sequence: CDR1 MNHEY, CDR2 SMNVEV (reference sequence). Trimming stripped 0 bases from V and 0 bases from J, with 10 bases between. This CDR3 reads CASSLSGWTSTDTQYF. The DNA for the CDR3 is TGTGCCAGCAGTTTATCAGGGTGGACTAGCACAGATACGCAGTATTTT.

Ten or more counts support this clonotype. The chain combines TRBV6-1 with TRBJ1-2; D remains unclear. Germline V CDR1 and CDR2: MNHNS, SASEGT. The CDR3 is 16 amino acids. The germline V and J ends were trimmed by 7 bases and 1 base, with 19 bases remaining between them. The DNA of the CDR3 is TGTGCCAGCATGGGGATGCAGCAAACCTTTAACTATGGCTACACCTTC. This encodes CASMGMQQTFNYGYTF.